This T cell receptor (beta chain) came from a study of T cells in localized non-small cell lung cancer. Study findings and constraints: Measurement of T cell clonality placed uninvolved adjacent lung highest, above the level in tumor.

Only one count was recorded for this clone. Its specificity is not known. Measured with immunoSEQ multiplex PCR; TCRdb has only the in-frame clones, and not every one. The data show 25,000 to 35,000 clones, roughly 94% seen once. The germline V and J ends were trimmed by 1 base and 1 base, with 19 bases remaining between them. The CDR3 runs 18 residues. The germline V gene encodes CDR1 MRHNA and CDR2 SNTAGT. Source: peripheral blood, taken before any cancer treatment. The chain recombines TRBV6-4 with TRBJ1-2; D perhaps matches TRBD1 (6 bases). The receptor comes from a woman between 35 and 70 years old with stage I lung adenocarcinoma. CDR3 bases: TGTGCCAGCAGTGACTTGTGGGGGGCAGGCAGTAGTAACTATGGCTACACCTTC. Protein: CASSDLWGAGSSNYGYTF.